This T cell receptor beta chain was recorded in a study of blood T cell repertoires in COVID-19. The protocol was immunoSEQ multiplex PCR, while the TCRdb copy is restricted to in-frame clones and leaves out a portion. This sample has some 150,000 clones, with approximately 81% found just once. Between the trimmed V and J ends, which lost 2 bases and 9 bases, there was a span of 15 bases. This CDR3 spans 14 amino acids. The V gene's germline CDR1 is SEHNR and CDR2 FQNEAQ (reference sequence). This sequence was found in a man aged 40-49 years with acute or convalescent COVID-19. Sequencing was done on a sample of peripheral blood. The rearrangement joins TRBV7-9 to TRBJ2-3; D perhaps matches TRBD1 (6 bases). The CDR3 here is CASSLMQGQGTQYF. The CDR3 nucleotides read TGTGCCAGCAGCTTAATGCAGGGGCAAGGCACGCAGTATTTT.